This record concerns one TCR beta chain sequence. What it recognizes is unknown. These data belong to a study of shared clonotypes between healthy human individuals. General observations from the study: A few donors showed sharing of approximately 5% of naive CD4 clonotypes.

Here immunoSEQ multiplex PCR was the method, and the copy in TCRdb shows in-frame clones only, minus some. Of around 350,000 clones in the sample, more than 60% were seen once. The TCR originated in a man between 25 and 39 years old in good health. The sample taken for sequencing was memory CD4+ T cells sorted from blood. Subset of the sample: CD45RA-negative fraction.

CDR3 protein: CASRGLAASINEQFF. The CDR3 DNA reads TGCGCCAGCAGGGGACTAGCGGCAAGTATCAATGAGCAGTTCTTC. This chain connects TRBV5-1 to TRBJ2-1; TRBD2 aligns across 11 bases. The V gene end was trimmed by 5 bases and the J gene end by 6 bases; junction bases not matched to a gene: 7. The germline V gene encodes CDR1 SGHRS and CDR2 YFSETQ. This CDR3 has 15 residues.